The text below deals with one T cell receptor beta chain. The germline V gene encodes CDR1 MNHEY and CDR2 SMNVEV (reference sequence). Trimming left V 0 bases short and J 5 bases short, with 7 bases between. The CDR3 covers 13 residues. The data were obtained in a study of cytomegalovirus exposure and HLA in healthy donors. With 60 Vbeta and 13 Jbeta primers, the PCR was carried out. Assay: immunoSEQ multiplex PCR; the TCRdb copy retains only in-frame clones and omits some. Reported are 150,000 to 200,000 clones; the ten largest clones contain around 1.4%. Specimen: PBMCs. The rearrangement uses TRBV27 and TRBJ2-5; D unclear. The source is a woman aged 55-69 years in good health and CMV-seronegative. Written as DNA, the CDR3 is TGTGCCAGCAGTTTATCCACTGAGGAGACCCAGTACTTC. It specifies CASSLSTEETQYF.